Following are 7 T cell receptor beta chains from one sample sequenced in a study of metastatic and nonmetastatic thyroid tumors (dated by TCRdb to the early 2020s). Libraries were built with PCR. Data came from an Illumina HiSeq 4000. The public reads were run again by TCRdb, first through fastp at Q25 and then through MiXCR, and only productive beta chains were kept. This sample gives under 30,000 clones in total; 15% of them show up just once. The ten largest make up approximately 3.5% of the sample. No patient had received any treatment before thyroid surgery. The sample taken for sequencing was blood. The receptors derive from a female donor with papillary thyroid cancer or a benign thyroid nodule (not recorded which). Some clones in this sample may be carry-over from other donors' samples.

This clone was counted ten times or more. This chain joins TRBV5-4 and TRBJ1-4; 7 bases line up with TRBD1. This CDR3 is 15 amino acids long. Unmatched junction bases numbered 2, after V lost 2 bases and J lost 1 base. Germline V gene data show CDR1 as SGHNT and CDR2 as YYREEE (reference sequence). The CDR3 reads CASSFTGVTNEKLFF. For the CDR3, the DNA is TGTGCCAGCAGCTTCACAGGGGTAACTAATGAAAAACTGTTTTTT.

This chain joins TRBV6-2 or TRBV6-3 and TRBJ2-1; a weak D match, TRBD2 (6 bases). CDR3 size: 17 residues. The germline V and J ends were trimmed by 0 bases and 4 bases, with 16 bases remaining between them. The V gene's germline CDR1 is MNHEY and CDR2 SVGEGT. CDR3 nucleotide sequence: TGTGCCAGCAGTTACTCCCCCCTGGATGCGGGATACAATGAGCAGTTCTTC. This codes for CASSYSPLDAGYNEQFF.

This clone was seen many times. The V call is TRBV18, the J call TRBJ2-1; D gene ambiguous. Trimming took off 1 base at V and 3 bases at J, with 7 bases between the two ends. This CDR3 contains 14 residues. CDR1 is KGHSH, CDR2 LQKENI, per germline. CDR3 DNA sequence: TGTGCCAGCTCACCACGCTCGGGCTACAATGAGCAGTTCTTC. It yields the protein CASSPRSGYNEQFF.

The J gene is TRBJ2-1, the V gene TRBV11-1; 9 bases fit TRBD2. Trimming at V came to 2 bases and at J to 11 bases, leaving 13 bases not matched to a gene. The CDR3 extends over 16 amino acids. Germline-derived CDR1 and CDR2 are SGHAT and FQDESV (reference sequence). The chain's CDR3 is CASSLYVSGSVLKQFF. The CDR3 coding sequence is TGTGCCAGCAGCTTATATGTTAGCGGGAGTGTTCTAAAGCAGTTCTTC.

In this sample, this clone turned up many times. The CDR3 loop is CASSPTGASTDTQYF. Written as DNA, the CDR3 is TGTGCCAGCAGTCCTACGGGGGCTAGCACAGATACGCAGTATTTT. This rearrangement joins TRBV28 to TRBJ2-3, with D perhaps assigned TRBD1 or TRBD2 (6 bases each). CDR3 size: 15 residues. The germline V gene encodes CDR1 MDHEN and CDR2 SYDVKM. Trimming pared 5 bases from V and 0 bases from J, leaving 12 bases between.

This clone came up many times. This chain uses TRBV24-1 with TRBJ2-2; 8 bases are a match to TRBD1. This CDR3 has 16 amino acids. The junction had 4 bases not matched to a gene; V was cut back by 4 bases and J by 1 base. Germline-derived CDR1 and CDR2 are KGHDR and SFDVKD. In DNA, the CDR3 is TGTGCCACCAGTGAACTCGGGACAGGGAACACCGGGGAGCTGTTTTTT. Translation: CATSELGTGNTGELFF.

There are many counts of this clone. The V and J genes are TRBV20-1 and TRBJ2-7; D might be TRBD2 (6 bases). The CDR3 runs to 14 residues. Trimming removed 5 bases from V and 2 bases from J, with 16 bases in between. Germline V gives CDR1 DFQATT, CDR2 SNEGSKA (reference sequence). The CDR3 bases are TGCAGTGCTGGGGGGAGCGGGCGGACCTACGAGCAGTACTTC. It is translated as CSAGGSGRTYEQYF.